A selection of T cell receptor beta chains follows, all from one sample in a study of CD8 T cells in ankylosing spondylitis. TCRdb processed the 5' RACE reads anew with MiXCR; each CDR3 protein has one entry. This table holds some 40,000 distinct CDR3 sequences, about 9.3% found once. The material sequenced was blood, either unsorted or a sorted T cell fraction (not recorded which). These TCRs come from a male donor with ankylosing spondylitis or in good health (not recorded which). Each CDR3 is given with its conserved first and last residue. Each record gives: D gene, V gene, J gene, clone size, CDR3 protein, CDR3 DNA. D genes are given only for firm matches. Clone size is not always given. Where it is, it says once, few, many or a class for expanded clones.

NA	TRBV7-9	TRBJ1-1	NA	CASSLSFGHTEAFF	TGTGCCAGCAGCTTATCCTTCGGCCACACTGAAGCTTTCTTT
NA	TRBV7-8	TRBJ2-1	many	CASSRTGKTYNEQFF	TGTGCCAGCAGCCGAACAGGGAAAACCTACAATGAGCAGTTCTTC
TRBD2	TRBV29-1	TRBJ2-3	few	CSAGTSGRDTQYF	TGCAGCGCCGGGACTAGCGGGAGAGATACGCAGTATTTT
NA	TRBV11-2	TRBJ2-7	NA	CASDDSGAVYEQYF	TGTGCCAGCGACGACAGTGGAGCGGTCTACGAGCAGTACTTC
NA	TRBV4-3	TRBJ2-5	many	CASSQWGQQETQYF	TGCGCCAGCAGCCAGTGGGGGCAGCAAGAGACCCAGTACTTC
TRBD2	TRBV24-1	TRBJ2-2	medium-sized	CATSDPSGSNTGELFF	TGTGCCACCAGTGATCCGAGCGGGAGTAATACCGGGGAGCTGTTTTTT
NA	TRBV27	TRBJ1-2	medium-sized	CASSLRGADGYTF	TGTGCCAGCAGTTTACGAGGGGCGGATGGCTACACCTTC
TRBD2	TRBV27	TRBJ2-1	many	CASSPHRLAPKPNEQFF	TGTGCCAGCAGTCCCCACAGACTAGCACCAAAACCCAATGAGCAGTTCTTC
TRBD2	TRBV20-1	TRBJ2-7	many	CSARAGTSGRAYEQYF	TGCAGTGCTAGAGCCGGGACTAGCGGGAGGGCCTACGAGCAGTACTTC
NA	TRBV25-1	TRBJ1-2	many	CASSDPANYGYTF	TGTGCCAGCAGTGACCCGGCGAACTATGGCTACACCTTC
NA	TRBV4-2	TRBJ1-5	few	CASSQSISPQPQHF	TGTGCCAGCAGCCAGTCGATTTCCCCTCAGCCCCAGCATTTT
NA	TRBV10-3	TRBJ1-2	many	CAISGTANYGYTF	TGTGCCATCAGTGGGACAGCTAACTATGGCTACACCTTC
TRBD1	TRBV20-1	TRBJ2-7	many	CSAADRRSSYEQYF	TGCAGTGCTGCGGACAGGAGGAGCTCCTACGAGCAGTACTTC